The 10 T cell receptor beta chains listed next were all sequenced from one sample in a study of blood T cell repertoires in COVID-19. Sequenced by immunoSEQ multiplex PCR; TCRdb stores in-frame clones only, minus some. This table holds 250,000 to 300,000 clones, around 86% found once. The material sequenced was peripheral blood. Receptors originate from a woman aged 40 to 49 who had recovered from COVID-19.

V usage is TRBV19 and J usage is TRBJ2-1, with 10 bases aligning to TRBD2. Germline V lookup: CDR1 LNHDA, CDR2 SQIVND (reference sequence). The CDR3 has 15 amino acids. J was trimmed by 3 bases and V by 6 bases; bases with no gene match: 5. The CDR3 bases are TGTGCCAGTAGATGGGCTAGCGGGAGCTACAATGAGCAGTTCTTC. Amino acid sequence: CASRWASGSYNEQFF.

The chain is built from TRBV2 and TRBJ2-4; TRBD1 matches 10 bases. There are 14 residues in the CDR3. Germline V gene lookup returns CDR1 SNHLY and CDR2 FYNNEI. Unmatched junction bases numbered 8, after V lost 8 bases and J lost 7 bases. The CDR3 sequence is CASLIGTGVNIQYF. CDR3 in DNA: TGTGCCAGCCTTATCGGGACAGGGGTGAACATTCAGTACTTC.

CDR3 nucleotide sequence: TGTGCCAGCAGATCGGGTTCACCTGATTCACCCCTCCACTTT. Protein product: CASRSGSPDSPLHF. The chain employs TRBV5-4 and TRBJ1-6, with D hard to call. The length of the CDR3 is 14 residues. Per the germline V gene, CDR1 is SGHNT and CDR2 is YYREEE (reference sequence). V was cut by 5 bases and J by 8 bases, with 14 bases left in between.

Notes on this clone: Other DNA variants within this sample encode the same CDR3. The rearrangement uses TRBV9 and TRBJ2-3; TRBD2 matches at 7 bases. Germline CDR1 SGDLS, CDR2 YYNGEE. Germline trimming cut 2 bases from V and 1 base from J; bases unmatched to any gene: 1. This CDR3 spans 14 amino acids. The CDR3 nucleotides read TGTGCCAGCAGCGTTACTAGCGGCACAGATACGCAGTATTTT. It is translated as CASSVTSGTDTQYF.

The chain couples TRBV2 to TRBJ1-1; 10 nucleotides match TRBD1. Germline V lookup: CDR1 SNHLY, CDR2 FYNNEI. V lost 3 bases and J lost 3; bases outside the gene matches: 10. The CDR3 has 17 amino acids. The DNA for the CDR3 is TGTGCCAGCAGTGACCACCGGGACAGGGGACCCGACACTGAAGCTTTCTTT. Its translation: CASSDHRDRGPDTEAFF. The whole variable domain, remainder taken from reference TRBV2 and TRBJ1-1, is EPEVTQTPSHQVTQMGQEVILRCVPISNHLYFYWYRQILGQKVEFLVSFYNNEISEKSEIFDDQFSVERPDGSNFTLKIRSTKLEDSAMYFCASSDHRDRGPDTEAFFGQGTRLTVV.

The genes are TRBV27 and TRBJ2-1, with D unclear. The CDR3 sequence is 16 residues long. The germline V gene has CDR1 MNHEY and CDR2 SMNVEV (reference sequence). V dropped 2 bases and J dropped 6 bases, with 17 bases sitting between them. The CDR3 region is CASSLPGFGSRNEQFF. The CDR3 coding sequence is TGTGCCAGCAGTTTACCGGGTTTTGGTTCGCGCAATGAGCAGTTCTTC.

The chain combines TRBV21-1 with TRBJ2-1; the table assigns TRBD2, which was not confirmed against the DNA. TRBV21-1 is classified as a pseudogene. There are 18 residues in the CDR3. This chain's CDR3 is CASSKAGTSGSSYNEQFF. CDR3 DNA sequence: TGTGCCAGCAGCAAAGCTGGTACTAGCGGGAGCTCCTACAATGAGCAGTTCTTC.

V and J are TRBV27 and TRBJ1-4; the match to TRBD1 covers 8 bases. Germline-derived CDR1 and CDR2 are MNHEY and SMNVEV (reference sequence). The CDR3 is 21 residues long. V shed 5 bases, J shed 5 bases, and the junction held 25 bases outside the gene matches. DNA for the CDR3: TGTGCCAGCAGTCCTCAACGGACAGGGAGAATAACCCATATAAAGAATGAAAAACTGTTTTTT. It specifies CASSPQRTGRITHIKNEKLFF.

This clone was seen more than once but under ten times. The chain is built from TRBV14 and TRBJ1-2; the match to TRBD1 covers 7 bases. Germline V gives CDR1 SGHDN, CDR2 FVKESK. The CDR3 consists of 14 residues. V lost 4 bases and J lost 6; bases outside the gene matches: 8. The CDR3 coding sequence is TGTGCCAGCAGCCCCCTGGGACAGACCCATGGCTACACCTTC. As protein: CASSPLGQTHGYTF.

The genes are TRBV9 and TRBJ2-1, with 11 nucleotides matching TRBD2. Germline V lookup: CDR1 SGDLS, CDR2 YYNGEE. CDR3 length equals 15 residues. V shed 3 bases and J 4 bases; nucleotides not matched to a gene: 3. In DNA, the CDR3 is TGTGCCAGCAGCGAGGGACTAGCGGCGTACAATGAGCAGTTCTTC. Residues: CASSEGLAAYNEQFF.